The sequence of this TCR beta chain was determined in a study of cytomegalovirus exposure and HLA in healthy donors. Study-wide results and limits: Overall, approximately 150 TCR beta chains were annotated as cytomegalovirus-associated.

In regard to this clone: What it binds is not known.

The PCR used 60 Vbeta and 13 Jbeta primers. Data came from immunoSEQ multiplex PCR; TCRdb stores just in-frame clones and leaves some out. This table has 120,000 or so clones, 75% to 85% appearing once. The sequencing sample was made of PBMCs. The TCR was taken from a man younger than 35 in good health and CMV-seronegative.

The CDR3 bases are TGCGCCAGCGAAGTAAAACTGGGTAGCGCCCAAAAGGGCAATGAGCAGTTCTTC. This codes for CASEVKLGSAQKGNEQFF. The chain is built from TRBV23-1 and TRBJ2-1, with D possibly matching TRBD2 (5 bases). TRBV23-1 is an ORF; its function is uncertain. The CDR3 contains 18 residues. The germline V and J ends were trimmed by 8 bases and 6 bases, with 29 bases remaining between them.